This section outlines one T cell receptor beta chain sequence together with its context. The antigen is unknown. Using immunoSEQ multiplex PCR, the repertoire was profiled, and TCRdb retains in-frame clones only, with some absent. The sample gives some 2,500,000 clones, less than 95% of which show up once; around 0.4% is in the top ten. The data are from a study of shared clonotypes between healthy human individuals. Findings and limits, study-wide: Non-shared clonotypes were found to have lower generation probabilities than the clonotypes that were shared by all four of the sorted-subset donors.

There are 12 residues in the CDR3. Germline CDR1 reads SGHAT; CDR2 reads FQDESV (reference sequence). The trim removed 5 bases at V and 6 bases at J, leaving 3 bases unmatched. The J gene is TRBJ2-7, the V gene TRBV11-1, with 8 bases identical to TRBD1. The specimen was naive CD4+ T cells from PBMCs. Regarding subset: CD45RA+ positively selected. This clonotype was obtained from a man aged 18-30 years in good health. Some clones in this sample may be carry-over from other donors' samples. Here the CDR3 reads CASSPRGREQYF. DNA for the CDR3: TGTGCCAGCAGCCCCAGGGGGCGCGAGCAGTACTTC.